Listed here are 19 T cell receptor beta chains from one sample, sequenced in a study of response to subunit inactivated influenza vaccine (dated by TCRdb to between 2018 and 2020). What the time point label conveys for this sample: around 45 days after influenza vaccine administration. The protocol used for the library was RT-PCR. TCRdb records Illumina HiSeq 2500 as the sequencer. The raw public data were reprocessed by TCRdb itself: fastp quality trimming at Q25, MiXCR clonotype calling, in-frame beta chains only. Under each unique CDR3 protein, matching rows form one entry showing the most common genes and DNA. Present in this sample are about 480,000 distinct CDR3 sequences, about an eighth of which were seen just once. The leading ten clones occupy roughly 13% of the sample. The material sequenced was PBMCs from blood, taken 45 days after vaccination. The receptors come from a man aged 50 to 60 who received an inactivated influenza vaccine. Donor details come from another sample of the same person, matched by shared clones.

Ten or more counts support this clonotype. The gene calls are TRBV20-1 and TRBJ2-7; no definite D call. CDR3 size: 13 residues. The germline V gene has CDR1 DFQATT and CDR2 SNEGSKA (reference sequence). The V end lost 2 bases, the J end lost 2 bases, and 10 bases lay between the germline ends. The CDR3 nucleotides are TGCAGTGCTAGACAGGCTATGGCCTACGAGCAGTACTTC. This encodes CSARQAMAYEQYF.

This clonotype was observed many times. The V call is TRBV12-3 or TRBV12-4, the J call TRBJ2-2; D is perhaps TRBD1 or TRBD2 (5 bases each). CDR3 length: 13 amino acids. Trimming removed 3 bases at V and 6 bases at J, with 8 bases between. In nucleotides, the CDR3 is TGTGCCAGCAGTTTGGGGGATGCCGGGGAGCTGTTTTTT. As protein: CASSLGDAGELFF.

The gene calls are TRBV28 and TRBJ2-6; 12 bases line up with TRBD1. The germline CDR1 and CDR2 sequences are MDHEN and SYDVKM. The length of the CDR3 is 17 residues. The V and J ends lost 7 bases and 2 bases, in that order; junction bases with no gene match: 6. The CDR3, as DNA: TGTGCCAGCATCTACGGGACAGGGGGCGCTGGGGCCAACGTCCTGACTTTC. Amino acid sequence: CASIYGTGGAGANVLTF.

This chain links TRBV5-1 with TRBJ1-1; 12 bases fit TRBD1. V gave up 3 bases and J gave up 1 base; unmatched junction bases: 16. CDR3 length equals 20 residues. Germline V lookup: CDR1 SGHRS, CDR2 YFSETQ. The CDR3 DNA reads as TGCGCCAGCAGCTCCCTAGCTATATCCGGGACAGGGGGCGCGAACACTGAAGCTTTCTTT. This sequence encodes CASSSLAISGTGGANTEAFF.

In nucleotides, the CDR3 is TGCAGTGCTAGACGCGGGGGCCCCTACAATGAGCAGTTCTTC. It is translated as CSARRGGPYNEQFF. The chain couples TRBV20-1 to TRBJ2-1, with D possibly being TRBD2 (7 bases). The CDR3 runs to 14 residues. Trimming shortened V by 2 bases and J by 2 bases, and 10 bases separated the two germline ends. The germline gives CDR1 DFQATT, CDR2 SNEGSKA (reference sequence).

The V gene is TRBV28, the J gene TRBJ2-4, with D perhaps TRBD1 (6 bases). The germline gives CDR1 MDHEN, CDR2 SYDVKM. The CDR3 runs 13 residues. Trimming stripped 9 bases from V and 1 base from J, with 10 bases between. The CDR3 region is CASIRGAKNIQYF. DNA for the CDR3: TGTGCCAGTATTAGGGGGGCCAAAAACATTCAGTACTTC.

V gene TRBV20-1 combines with J gene TRBJ2-7; 14 bases match TRBD2. The germline CDR1 and CDR2 sequences are DFQATT and SNEGSKA (reference sequence). Trimming took 0 bases from V and 4 from J; bases not matched to a gene: 8. This CDR3 has 17 amino acids. CDR3: CSARDLRLAGGPYEQYF. CDR3 DNA sequence: TGCAGTGCTAGAGATCTGAGACTAGCGGGGGGGCCGTACGAGCAGTACTTC.

The chain combines TRBV7-6 with TRBJ2-7, with D possibly being TRBD1 (5 bases). The V end lost 5 bases, the J end lost 2 bases, and 19 bases lay between the germline ends. Germline CDR1 SGHVS, CDR2 FNYEAQ. The CDR3 runs to 16 residues. The CDR3 DNA follows: TGTGCCAGCAGCCAAATCATCGGGCAGGGAACCTACGAGCAGTACTTC. Its protein is CASSQIIGQGTYEQYF.

The chain combines TRBV5-1 with TRBJ2-5; unclear D gene. Trimming removed 5 bases at V and 4 bases at J, with 18 bases between. This CDR3 is built from 15 residues. Per the germline V gene, CDR1 is SGHRS and CDR2 is YFSETQ. The CDR3 bases are TGCGCCAGCAGACGAATGACGGTGGCAGGAGAGACCCAGTACTTC. Amino acid sequence: CASRRMTVAGETQYF. Looking up the rest from reference TRBV5-1 and TRBJ2-5 gives the full variable domain: KAGVTQTPRYLIKTRGQQVTLSCSPISGHRSVSWYQQTPGQGLQFLFEYFSETQRNKGNFPGRFSGRQFSNSRSEMNVSTLELGDSALYLCASRRMTVAGETQYFGPGTRLLVL.

A few counts support this clonotype. The V call is TRBV7-2, the J call TRBJ2-5; 9 bases match TRBD2. J lost 6 bases, V lost 4 bases, and 12 bases had no gene match. The germline V gene has CDR1 SGHTA and CDR2 FQGNSA. CDR3 length: 16 amino acids. The CDR3 loop reads CASSYPGVSGRKTQYF. The CDR3 nucleotides are TGTGCCAGCAGCTACCCGGGGGTTAGCGGGAGAAAGACCCAGTACTTC.

There are a few counts of this clonotype. CDR3 DNA sequence: TGCAGTGCTGAACACCCGGGACAGGGCTATGGCTACACCTTC. Its translation: CSAEHPGQGYGYTF. V gene TRBV20-1 combines with J gene TRBJ1-2; TRBD1 matches 9 bases. Germline values: CDR1 DFQATT, CDR2 SNEGSKA (reference sequence). The V segment lost 5 bases and the J segment 4 bases; nucleotides outside the gene matches: 8. The CDR3 is 14 residues long.

In this sample, this clonotype turned up many times. The chain uses TRBV6-1 and TRBJ2-7; 9 bases align to TRBD1. Germline CDR1 MNHNS, CDR2 SASEGT. The ends lost 7 bases at V and 3 bases at J; junction bases unmatched: 7. The CDR3 has 14 amino acids. This CDR3 is CASNGGQGGYEQYF. The DNA for the CDR3 is TGTGCCAGCAACGGGGGACAGGGAGGCTACGAGCAGTACTTC.

This chain links TRBV7-3 with TRBJ1-1, with 10 bases fitting TRBD1. Trimming removed 3 bases from V and 7 bases from J; junction bases left unmatched: 8. From germline, CDR1 is SGHTA and CDR2 FQGTGA. This CDR3 has 15 residues. The CDR3 region is CASSFRGTGVNEAFF. The CDR3, as DNA: TGTGCCAGCAGCTTCCGCGGGACAGGGGTCAATGAAGCTTTCTTT.

V usage is TRBV7-9 and J usage is TRBJ2-7; 7 bases are a match to TRBD1. CDR3 size: 12 residues. CDR1 is SEHNR, CDR2 FQNEAQ, per germline (reference sequence). Losses at the gene ends were 5 bases for V and 6 bases for J; bases not matched to a gene: 4. The CDR3 loop is CASSKYRGEQYF. CDR3 bases: TGTGCCAGCAGCAAATACAGGGGCGAGCAGTACTTC.

The V call is TRBV5-1, the J call TRBJ2-3, with 8 bases identical to TRBD2. Germline trimming cut 4 bases from V and 2 bases from J; bases unmatched to any gene: 9. The CDR3 is 16 amino acids. Germline CDR1 and CDR2: SGHRS and YFSETQ. The CDR3 reads CASSLGTSISTDTQYF. The CDR3 DNA follows: TGCGCCAGCAGCCTAGGGACTAGTATTTCCACAGATACGCAGTATTTT.

The chain couples TRBV20-1 to TRBJ2-1, with 8 bases matching TRBD2. The CDR3 contains 16 residues. Germline V lookup: CDR1 DFQATT, CDR2 SNEGSKA (reference sequence). V shed 0 bases and J 5 bases; nucleotides not matched to a gene: 9. CDR3 nucleotide sequence: TGCAGTGCTAGAGATTTGGCGGGAGGCTTCCACAATGAGCAGTTCTTC. It yields the protein CSARDLAGGFHNEQFF.

This clonotype has a count of ten or more. The chain links TRBV6-2 or TRBV6-3 to TRBJ2-7; TRBD2 agrees at 12 bases. Germline values: CDR1 MNHEY, CDR2 SVGEGT. V dropped 6 bases and J dropped 0; count of bases not matched to a gene: 15. This CDR3 is 19 amino acids long. CDR3 bases: TGTGCCAGCAGCCTTACGCTGAGTACTAGCGGGAGGAACTCCTACGAGCAGTACTTC. Translation gives CASSLTLSTSGRNSYEQYF.

The chain links TRBV6-1 to TRBJ2-2, with a tentative D call TRBD1 (6 bases). The V end was cut by 5 bases, the J end by 2 bases, with 15 bases between. Germline CDR1 is MNHNS and CDR2 is SASEGT. This CDR3 is 16 amino acids long. The CDR3 sequence: CASSPHQGPNTGELFF. The CDR3 DNA reads as TGTGCCAGCAGTCCCCATCAGGGGCCAAACACCGGGGAGCTGTTTTTT.

This clonotype was counted many times. The rearrangement uses TRBV12-3 or TRBV12-4 and TRBJ2-5; 8 bases fit TRBD2. This CDR3 spans 12 amino acids. The V segment lost 4 bases and the J segment 13 bases; nucleotides outside the gene matches: 8. The CDR3 spells CASSSRLAPGYF. The DNA of the CDR3 is TGTGCCAGCAGTTCCAGACTAGCGCCAGGGTACTTC.